This T cell receptor (beta chain) is drawn from a study of T-cell memory formation after mild COVID-19. General study results and limits: Contracting CD4+ clones lay largely in CM and EM, with CD8+ ones residing in EMRA. Day 15 to 85 contracting clones showed balanced CD4/CD8; day 15 to 37 expanders favored CD4+. Several responding clones turned up in pre-infection memory, indicating that cross-reactive memory may have taken part.

cDNA libraries for TCR alpha and TCR beta, carrying sample barcodes and UMIs, came from 5'RACE with constant-segment primers. From the 5' RACE reads, TCRdb called clonotypes with MiXCR, one entry per CDR3 protein. The data contain about 130,000 distinct CDR3 sequences, roughly 15% of them singletons. The CDR3 length is 14 residues. Germline trimming cut 5 bases from V and 11 bases from J; bases unmatched to any gene: 13. CDR1 is SEHNR, CDR2 FQNEAQ, per germline (reference sequence). This clonotype was recorded many times. Antigen: not known. The chain combines TRBV7-9 with TRBJ1-1, with 8 bases that match TRBD1. This receptor was identified in an adult woman who had mild COVID-19 (a few samples of this study predate the infection). Cell type and time point are not known. The specimen sequenced was PBMCs or a T cell subset sorted from them (not recorded which). The CDR3: CASSATRTGTSAFF. CDR3 nucleotide sequence: TGTGCCAGCAGCGCAACCAGGACAGGGACCTCTGCTTTCTTT.